These 24 T cell receptor beta chains originate from one sample sequenced in a study of blood T cell repertoires in COVID-19. TCRdb's copy holds only in-frame clones and misses some; the assay was immunoSEQ multiplex PCR. This sample has about 360,000 clones; around 84% occur once, and the top ten carry 2.5% to 3.5%. Input material: peripheral blood. Source of these receptors: a human donor in a cohort sampled during active COVID-19.

The V call is TRBV30, the J call TRBJ1-2, with TRBD1 identical over 8 bases. J was trimmed by 6 bases and V by 2 bases; bases with no gene match: 8. CDR1 and CDR2 (germline): GTSNPN, SVGIG (reference sequence). This CDR3 is built from 14 residues. The CDR3 DNA follows: TGTGCCTGGAGTCAGGCAGGGGGCCAGAATGGCTACACCTTC. Its translation is CAWSQAGGQNGYTF. Looking up the rest from reference TRBV30 and TRBJ1-2 gives the full variable domain: SQTIHQWPATLVQPVGSPLSLECTVEGTSNPNLYWYRQAAGRGLQLLFYSVGIGQISSEVPQNLSASRPQDRQFILSSKKLLLSDSGFYLCAWSQAGGQNGYTFGSGTRLTVV.

V usage is TRBV30 and J usage is TRBJ1-2; 8 bases match TRBD1. The trim removed 2 bases at V and 2 bases at J, leaving 7 bases unmatched. The CDR3 runs to 15 residues. CDR1 and CDR2 from the germline V gene are GTSNPN and SVGIG (reference sequence). CDR3 nucleotide sequence: TGTGCCTGGAGTTTGGGGACAGGACTCAACTATGGCTACACCTTC. Its translation: CAWSLGTGLNYGYTF.

The rearrangement uses TRBV5-1 and TRBJ2-7; 9 bases agree with TRBD1. The CDR3 is 16 amino acids. The V and J ends lost 0 bases and 0 bases, in that order; junction bases with no gene match: 4. Germline CDR1 reads SGHRS; CDR2 reads YFSETQ. CDR3 in DNA: TGCGCCAGCAGCTTGGGGGACAGGGAAAGCTCCTACGAGCAGTACTTC. It codes for CASSLGDRESSYEQYF. Full variable domain (remainder filled in from reference TRBV5-1 and TRBJ2-7): KAGVTQTPRYLIKTRGQQVTLSCSPISGHRSVSWYQQTPGQGLQFLFEYFSETQRNKGNFPGRFSGRQFSNSRSEMNVSTLELGDSALYLCASSLGDRESSYEQYFGPGTRLTVT.

The chain has TRBV7-3 and TRBJ1-1; the D gene is possibly TRBD1 (5 bases). Germline assignment: CDR1 SGHTA and CDR2 FQGTGA. The CDR3 runs 13 residues. Trimming shortened V by 4 bases and J by 3 bases, and 9 bases separated the two germline ends. As DNA, the CDR3 is TGTGCCAGCAGCTCCAGGGATCACACTGAAGCTTTCTTT. This sequence encodes CASSSRDHTEAFF.

This clone was observed a handful of times. The chain carries TRBV28 and TRBJ1-3; 8 nucleotides line up with TRBD1. This CDR3 contains 18 residues. V gave up 6 bases and J gave up 0 bases; unmatched junction bases: 13. Germline CDR1 is MDHEN and CDR2 is SYDVKM. CDR3 in DNA: TGTGCCAGCAGCCACTCCGGGACAGGTTCCCACTCTGGAAACACCATATATTTT. This codes for CASSHSGTGSHSGNTIYF.

Comments on this clone: Other DNA sequences of this sample code for an identical CDR3. For the CDR3, the DNA is TGTGCCAGCAGCCCGGACAGGGCCAATGAGCAGTTCTTC. Translated, it gives CASSPDRANEQFF. The chain links TRBV7-3 to TRBJ2-1, with 8 nucleotides matching TRBD1. CDR1 is SGHTA, CDR2 FQGTGA, per germline. This CDR3 comprises 13 residues. The V gene end was trimmed by 5 bases and the J gene end by 6 bases; junction bases not matched to a gene: 3. The entire variable domain, with the rest obtained from reference TRBV7-3 and TRBJ2-1, is as follows: GAGVSQTPSNKVTEKGKYVELRCDPISGHTALYWYRQSLGQGPEFLIYFQGTGAADDSGLPNDRFFAVRPEGSVSTLKIQRTERGDSAVYLCASSPDRANEQFFGPGTRLTVL.

This clone has a single count. This chain joins TRBV6-4 and TRBJ2-3; 9 bases are a match to TRBD2. CDR1 is MRHNA, CDR2 SNTAGT, per germline. V lost 2 bases and J lost 2; bases outside the gene matches: 5. The CDR3 totals 16 residues. The CDR3 region is CASSDGASGDTDTQYF. Written as DNA, the CDR3 is TGTGCCAGCAGTGACGGGGCTAGCGGGGACACAGATACGCAGTATTTT.

The chain links TRBV6-1 to TRBJ2-5, with D possibly being TRBD2 (5 bases). The germline gives CDR1 MNHNS, CDR2 SASEGT. Trimming took off 3 bases at V and 3 bases at J, with 20 bases between the two ends. CDR3 length: 17 residues. This CDR3 is CASSDILTRTAEETQYF. The CDR3 DNA is TGTGCCAGCAGTGACATTCTCACCCGGACTGCCGAAGAGACCCAGTACTTC.

The chain recombines TRBV11-2 with TRBJ1-6; D is undetermined. Germline CDR1 SGHAT, CDR2 FQNNGV. Trimming removed 5 bases at V and 7 bases at J, with 15 bases between. This CDR3 is 15 amino acids long. The CDR3 reads CASSDGPAGNSPLHF. The CDR3 DNA follows: TGTGCCAGCAGCGATGGCCCCGCGGGGAATTCACCCCTCCACTTT.

In its sample, this clone was seen once. This chain uses TRBV6-6 with TRBJ2-1, with D hard to call. CDR1 MNHNY and CDR2 SVGAGI come from the germline V gene (reference sequence). V was cut by 1 base and J by 10 bases, with 5 bases left in between. CDR3 size: 11 residues. This CDR3 reads CASSYWAEQFF. The CDR3, as DNA: TGTGCCAGCAGTTACTGGGCCGAGCAGTTCTTC.

V gene TRBV4-1 combines with J gene TRBJ2-5; TRBD2 agrees at 8 bases. The length of the CDR3 is 16 residues. Unmatched junction bases numbered 7, after V lost 3 bases and J lost 1 base. Germline V gene sequence: CDR1 MGHRA, CDR2 YSYEKL. CDR3 in amino acids: CASSHGLAGFQETQYF. The CDR3 nucleotides are TGCGCCAGCAGCCACGGGCTAGCGGGCTTCCAAGAGACCCAGTACTTC.

This clone was observed a single time. The rearrangement joins TRBV19 to TRBJ1-5; D unclear. V was clipped by 2 bases and J by 5 bases, with 16 bases between them. The CDR3 is 16 amino acids. Germline-derived CDR1 and CDR2 are LNHDA and SQIVND (reference sequence). CDR3 loop: CASSINLRERDQPQHF. The CDR3, as DNA: TGTGCCAGTAGTATAAACCTCCGGGAAAGGGATCAGCCCCAGCATTTT. Full variable domain (outside the CDR3, taken from reference TRBV19 and TRBJ1-5): DGGITQSPKYLFRKEGQNVTLSCEQNLNHDAMYWYRQDPGQGLRLIYYSQIVNDFQKGDIAEGYSVSREKKESFPLTVTSAQKNPTAFYLCASSINLRERDQPQHFGDGTRLSIL.

CDR3 sequence reads: CASSSGSGYEQYF. The CDR3, as DNA: TGTGCCAGCAGTAGCGGGAGCGGGTACGAGCAGTACTTC. The chain employs TRBV5-5 and TRBJ2-7, with 9 bases matching TRBD2. The trim removed 5 bases at V and 4 bases at J, leaving 4 bases unmatched. The CDR3 totals 13 residues. Per the germline V gene, CDR1 is SGHKS and CDR2 is YYEKEE (reference sequence).

This sequence joins TRBV6-6 and TRBJ2-7; 9 nucleotides line up with TRBD2. V lost 6 bases and J lost 7; bases outside the gene matches: 13. The CDR3 contains 15 residues. Germline loops: CDR1 MNHNY, CDR2 SVGAGI (reference sequence). The CDR3 DNA reads as TGTGCCAGCAGATTAGAGGTAGCGGGAGCTCAAGAGCAGTACTTC. It yields the protein CASRLEVAGAQEQYF.

The chain has TRBV11-3 and TRBJ2-1; 9 bases line up with TRBD1. The germline CDR1 and CDR2 sequences are SGHNT and YENEEA. V lost 4 bases and J lost 4; bases outside the gene matches: 5. CDR3 length equals 15 residues. The CDR3 is CASSSGQGEYNEQFF. In nucleotides, the CDR3 is TGTGCCAGCAGCTCGGGACAGGGAGAGTACAATGAGCAGTTCTTC.

This chain links TRBV5-1 with TRBJ2-5; 8 bases line up with TRBD2. The germline CDR1 and CDR2 sequences are SGHRS and YFSETQ. This CDR3 comprises 16 residues. Trimming at V came to 0 bases and at J to 4 bases, leaving 8 bases not matched to a gene. The CDR3 is CASSLGLALRGETQYF. The DNA of the CDR3 is TGCGCCAGCAGCTTGGGACTAGCGCTCCGAGGAGAGACCCAGTACTTC.

The chain links TRBV18 to TRBJ2-3, with 12 bases aligning to TRBD2. Per the germline V gene, CDR1 is KGHSH and CDR2 is LQKENI. J was trimmed by 0 bases and V by 6 bases; bases with no gene match: 4. The CDR3 consists of 16 residues. CDR3: CASSPSGRDSTDTQYF. DNA of the CDR3: TGTGCCAGCTCCCCTAGCGGGAGGGATAGCACAGATACGCAGTATTTT.

This chain connects TRBV7-6 to TRBJ2-2; TRBD1 agrees at 7 bases. Germline-derived CDR1 and CDR2 are SGHVS and FNYEAQ. The CDR3 has 15 amino acids. V gave up 1 base and J gave up 5 bases; unmatched junction bases: 4. The CDR3 DNA reads TGTGCCAGCAGCTTAGGACAGGGTAGGACCGGGGAGCTGTTTTTT. As protein: CASSLGQGRTGELFF.

This sequence joins TRBV7-3 and TRBJ2-3, with TRBD2 matching 10 bases. Germline V lookup: CDR1 SGHTA, CDR2 FQGTGA. Trimming at V came to 1 base and at J to 1 base, leaving 5 bases not matched to a gene. CDR3 size: 17 residues. CDR3 nucleotide sequence: TGTGCCAGCAGCTTAAACCCTAGCGGGAGTGGCACAGATACGCAGTATTTT. As protein: CASSLNPSGSGTDTQYF.

This clone was recorded once. The chain combines TRBV29-1 with TRBJ2-3; D is uncertain. The CDR3 totals 11 residues. Trimming left V 7 bases short and J 5 bases short, with 10 bases between. Germline V gives CDR1 SQVTM, CDR2 ANQGSEA. The CDR3 region has the DNA TGCAGCGCCGCAGCAGGAGATACGCAGTATTTT. Residues: CSAAAGDTQYF.

The rearrangement uses TRBV10-3 and TRBJ2-5; 9 nucleotides agree with TRBD1. Germline lookup yields CDR1 ENHRY and CDR2 SYGVKD. The length of the CDR3 is 15 residues. The ends lost 0 bases at V and 5 bases at J; junction bases unmatched: 4. CDR3 protein: CAISESRDRVETQYF. CDR3 bases: TGTGCCATCAGTGAGTCGCGGGACAGGGTTGAGACCCAGTACTTC.

The V and J genes are TRBV27 and TRBJ2-1; 7 bases line up with TRBD2. Trimming cost V 5 bases and J 4 bases; bases outside gene matches: 5. CDR3 length: 14 residues. The germline gives CDR1 MNHEY, CDR2 SMNVEV (reference sequence). CDR3 region: CASSLQRGYNEQFF. CDR3 bases: TGTGCCAGCAGTCTCCAGCGGGGATACAATGAGCAGTTCTTC.

The chain couples TRBV19 to TRBJ1-4, with D perhaps matching TRBD1 (6 bases). The CDR3 has 14 amino acids. Germline V gene data show CDR1 as LNHDA and CDR2 as SQIVND (reference sequence). V was clipped by 3 bases and J by 8 bases, with 13 bases between them. DNA of the CDR3: TGTGCCAGTAGTATGGCCAGGGGTAGGGAAAAACTGTTTTTT. As protein: CASSMARGREKLFF.

The chain joins TRBV7-3 to TRBJ1-1; D gene ambiguous. CDR1 and CDR2 from the germline V gene are SGHTA and FQGTGA. The CDR3 consists of 13 residues. V gave up 3 bases and J gave up 2 bases, with 7 bases separating them. CDR3 region: CASSFQTNTEAFF. The CDR3 DNA is TGTGCCAGCAGCTTCCAGACTAACACTGAAGCTTTCTTT.